This record looks at one T cell receptor beta chain sequence and its context. Its target is unknown. The data were taken from a study of post-analysis software for immune sequencing data. The study, taken as a whole, reports: Patients used about five TRBV segments, including TRBV5-6, TRBV5-1 and TRBV20-1, more often than controls. The study found significantly lower normalized Chao1 diversity in multiple sclerosis patients than in controls. F measure showed strong co-clustering of same-batch samples.

Unique molecular identifiers had been added to the TCR beta cDNA libraries. Each sample of 1 to 10 million input T cells yielded around 500,000 cDNA molecules, so each molecule approximated one T cell. From the PCR reads, TCRdb called clonotypes with MiXCR, one entry per CDR3 protein. The sample has around 440,000 distinct CDR3 sequences, nearly 45% seen once. V shed 1 base and J shed 10 bases, with 23 bases lying between them. CDR3 size: 16 residues. The V gene's germline CDR1 is MDHEN and CDR2 SYDVKM. V usage is TRBV28 and J usage is TRBJ2-7, with D possibly TRBD2 on 5 matching bases. The sequence was collected from a girl aged 10 to 17 with multiple sclerosis. The material sequenced was blood. This chain's CDR3 is CASSLFGKGLRMAQYF. CDR3 DNA sequence: TGTGCCAGCAGTTTATTCGGGAAGGGTCTACGTATGGCCCAGTACTTC.